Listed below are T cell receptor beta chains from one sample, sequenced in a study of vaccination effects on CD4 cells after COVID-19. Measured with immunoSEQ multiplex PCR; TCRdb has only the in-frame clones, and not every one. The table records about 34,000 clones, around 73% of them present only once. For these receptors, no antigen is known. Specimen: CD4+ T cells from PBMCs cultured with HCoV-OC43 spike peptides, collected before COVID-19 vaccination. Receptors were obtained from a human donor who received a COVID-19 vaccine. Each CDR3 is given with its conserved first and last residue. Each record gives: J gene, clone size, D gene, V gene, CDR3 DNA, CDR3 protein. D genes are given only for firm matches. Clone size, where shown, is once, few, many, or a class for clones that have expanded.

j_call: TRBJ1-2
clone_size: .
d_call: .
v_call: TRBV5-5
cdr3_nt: TGTGCCAGCAGCTTGGGACAGAACTATGGCTACACCTTC
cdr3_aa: CASSLGQNYGYTF

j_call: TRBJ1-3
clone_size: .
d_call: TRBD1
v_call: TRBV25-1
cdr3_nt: TGTGCCAGCAGTGGGGCGACACAGGGGGCCTCAGGTGGAAACACCATATATTTT
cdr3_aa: CASSGATQGASGGNTIYF

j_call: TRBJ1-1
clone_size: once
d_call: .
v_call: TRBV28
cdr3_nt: TGTGCCAGCAGTTTAAGGGGGAGGGAAGGGGTCTTT
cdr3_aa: CASSLRGREGVF

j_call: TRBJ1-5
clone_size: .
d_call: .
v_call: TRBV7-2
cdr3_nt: TGTGCCAGCAGCTTTTATAGCAATCAGCCCCAGCATTTT
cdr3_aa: CASSFYSNQPQHF

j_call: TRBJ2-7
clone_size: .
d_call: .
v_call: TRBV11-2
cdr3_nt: TGTGCCAGCAGCCAGTTACCGGGACATTCCTACGAGCAGTACTTC
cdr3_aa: CASSQLPGHSYEQYF

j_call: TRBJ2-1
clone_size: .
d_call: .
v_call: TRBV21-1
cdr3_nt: TGTGCCAGCAGCTCCCGGACAGGGACTAGCGGGAGTCACAATGAGCAGTTCTTC
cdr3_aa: CASSSRTGTSGSHNEQFF

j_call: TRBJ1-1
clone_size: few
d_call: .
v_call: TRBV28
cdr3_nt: TGTGCCAGCAGTTACTCAGTTGAAGCTTTCTTT
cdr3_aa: CASSYSVEAFF

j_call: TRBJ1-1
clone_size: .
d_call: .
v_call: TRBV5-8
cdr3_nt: TGTGCCAGCAGGCCTTCGGACAGGAACACTGAAGCTTTCTTT
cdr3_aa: CASRPSDRNTEAFF

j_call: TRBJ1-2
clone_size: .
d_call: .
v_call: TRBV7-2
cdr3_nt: TGTGCCAGCAGCCCGGACAGAAGCTATGGCTACACCTTC
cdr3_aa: CASSPDRSYGYTF

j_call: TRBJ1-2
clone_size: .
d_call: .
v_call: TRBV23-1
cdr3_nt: TGCGCCAGACCCGGGCCGGCACAGGAGCGAGGCTACACCTTC
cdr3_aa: CARPGPAQERGYTF

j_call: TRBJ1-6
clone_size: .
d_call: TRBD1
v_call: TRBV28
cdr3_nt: TGTGCCAGCAGTTTACCATCCGGGACAGGGGTATCACCCCTCCACTTT
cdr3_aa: CASSLPSGTGVSPLHF

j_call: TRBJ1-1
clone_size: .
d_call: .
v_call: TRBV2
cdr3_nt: TGTGCCAGCAGTGTCAGTGGCATTTCAAACACTGAAGCTTTCTTT
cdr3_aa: CASSVSGISNTEAFF

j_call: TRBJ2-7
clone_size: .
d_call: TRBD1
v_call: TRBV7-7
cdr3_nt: TGTGCTAGCAGCTTGGGTCCCCTGAACAGGGGATCCTACGAGCAGTACTTC
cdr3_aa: CASSLGPLNRGSYEQYF

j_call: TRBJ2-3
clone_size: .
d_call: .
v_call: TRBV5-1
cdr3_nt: TGCGCCAGCAGCTTTGGCCAGGGCGTAGGCACAGATACGCAGTATTTT
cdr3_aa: CASSFGQGVGTDTQYF

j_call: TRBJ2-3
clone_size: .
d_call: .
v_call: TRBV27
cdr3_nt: TGTGCCAGCAGTTTGAAGGCCCTCACAGATACGCAGTATTTT
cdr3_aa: CASSLKALTDTQYF

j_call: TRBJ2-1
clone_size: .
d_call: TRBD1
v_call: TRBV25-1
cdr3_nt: TGTGCCACACCAGGGGGGGACAGGGGTTTTCGGCATGGCAATGAGCAGTTCTTC
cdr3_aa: CATPGGDRGFRHGNEQFF

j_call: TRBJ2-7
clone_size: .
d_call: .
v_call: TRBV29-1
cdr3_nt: TGCAGCGTTGGCGGCCTCTACGAGCAGTACTTC
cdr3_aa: CSVGGLYEQYF

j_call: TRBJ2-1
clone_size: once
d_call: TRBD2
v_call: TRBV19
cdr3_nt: TGTGCCAGTAGTACCCTAGCGGGGGGATACAATGAGCAGTTCTTC
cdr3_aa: CASSTLAGGYNEQFF

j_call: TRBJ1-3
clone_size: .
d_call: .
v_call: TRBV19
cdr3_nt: TGTGCCAGTAGTATCGGCGGAAACACCATATATTTT
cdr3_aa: CASSIGGNTIYF

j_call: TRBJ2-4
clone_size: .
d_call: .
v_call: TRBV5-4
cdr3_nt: TGTGCCAGCAGCTTGGAAGGGGCCAAAAACATTCAGTACTTC
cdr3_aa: CASSLEGAKNIQYF

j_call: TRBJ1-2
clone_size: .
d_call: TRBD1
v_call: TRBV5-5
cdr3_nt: TGTGCCAGCATGCAACAGACCCGGGACAGGGGGCTTGACTACACCTTC
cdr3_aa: CASMQQTRDRGLDYTF

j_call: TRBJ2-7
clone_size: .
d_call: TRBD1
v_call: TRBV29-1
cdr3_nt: TGCAGCGCCAGAGGGACAGGGGCCTACGAGCAGTACTTC
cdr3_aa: CSARGTGAYEQYF

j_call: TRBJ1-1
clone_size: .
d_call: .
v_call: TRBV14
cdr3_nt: TGTGCCAGCAGCCAAGAAACGGGGAACACTGAAGCTTTCTTT
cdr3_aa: CASSQETGNTEAFF

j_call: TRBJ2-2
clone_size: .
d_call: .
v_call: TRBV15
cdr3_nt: TGTGCCACCGAGAGACTAGAGGACACCGGGGAGCTGTTTTTT
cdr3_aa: CATERLEDTGELFF

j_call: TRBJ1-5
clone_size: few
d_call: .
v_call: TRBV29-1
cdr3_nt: TGCAGCGTTGGGGAAGGGAGCAATCAGCCCCAGCATTTT
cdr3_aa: CSVGEGSNQPQHF

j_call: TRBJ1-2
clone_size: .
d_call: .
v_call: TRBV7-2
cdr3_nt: TGTGCCAGCAGCTCTACGGGGGCTAACTATGGCTACACCTTC
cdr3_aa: CASSSTGANYGYTF

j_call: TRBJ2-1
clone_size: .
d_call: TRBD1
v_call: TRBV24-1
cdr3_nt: TGTGCCACCAGTGATCCCGGGACAGGGATCAATGAGCAGTTCTTC
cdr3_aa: CATSDPGTGINEQFF

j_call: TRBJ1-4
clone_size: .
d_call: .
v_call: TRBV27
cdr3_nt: TGTGCCAGCAGTTTTAAATCGTTGGGACCACAATCAACTAATGAAAAACTGTTTTTT
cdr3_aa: CASSFKSLGPQSTNEKLFF

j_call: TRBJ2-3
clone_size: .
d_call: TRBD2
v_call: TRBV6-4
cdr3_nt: TGTGCCAGCAGTGAGCGGGGGGTCCCCACAGATACGCAGTATTTT
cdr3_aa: CASSERGVPTDTQYF

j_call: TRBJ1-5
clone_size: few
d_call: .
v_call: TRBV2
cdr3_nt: TGTGCCAGCAGCGGTGAAGTTCAGCCCCAGCATTTT
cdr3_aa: CASSGEVQPQHF

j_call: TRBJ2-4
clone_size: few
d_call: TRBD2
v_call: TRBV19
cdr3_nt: TGTGCCAGTACCACGGGGGGGGTAACCAAAAACATTCAGTACTTC
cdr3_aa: CASTTGGVTKNIQYF

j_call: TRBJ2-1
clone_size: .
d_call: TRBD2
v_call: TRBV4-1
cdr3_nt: TGTGCCAGCAGGCACGCTGGGCAGCGGGGTTACAATGAGCAGTTCTTC
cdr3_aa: CASRHAGQRGYNEQFF

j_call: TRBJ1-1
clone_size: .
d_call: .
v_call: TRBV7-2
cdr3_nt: TGTGCCAGCAGCTTATTCGCCGTGAACACTGAAGCTTTCTTT
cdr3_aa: CASSLFAVNTEAFF

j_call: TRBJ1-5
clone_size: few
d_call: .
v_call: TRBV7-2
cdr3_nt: TGTGCCAGCAGCTTAAATAGCAATCAGCCCCAGCATTTT
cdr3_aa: CASSLNSNQPQHF

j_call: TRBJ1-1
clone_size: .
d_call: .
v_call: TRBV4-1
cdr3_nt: TGCGCCAGCAGCCAAGATAAGGGGCGGCAAACTGAAGCTTTCTTT
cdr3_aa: CASSQDKGRQTEAFF

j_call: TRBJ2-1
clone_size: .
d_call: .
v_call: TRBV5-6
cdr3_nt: TGTGCCAGCAGCCCTCGAGTTTTAATCCGCTACAATGAGCAGTTCTTC
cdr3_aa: CASSPRVLIRYNEQFF

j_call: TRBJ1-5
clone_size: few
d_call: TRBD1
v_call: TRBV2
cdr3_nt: TGTGCCAGCAGTGCCGACGGAACAGGGGTCAATCAGCCCCAGCATTTT
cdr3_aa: CASSADGTGVNQPQHF

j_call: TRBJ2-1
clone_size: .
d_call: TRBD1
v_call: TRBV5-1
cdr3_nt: TGCGCCAGCAGCTTGGAGGGACAGGCCCACAATGAGCAGTTCTTC
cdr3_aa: CASSLEGQAHNEQFF

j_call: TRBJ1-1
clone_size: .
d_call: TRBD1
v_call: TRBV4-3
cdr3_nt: TGCGCCAGCAGCCAAGATCTGCAGGGGGGAGCTTTCTTT
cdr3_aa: CASSQDLQGGAFF

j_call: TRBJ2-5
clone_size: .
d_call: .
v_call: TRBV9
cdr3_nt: TGTGCCAGCAGCGTAGCCGCAGGGACCCAAGAGACCCAGTACTTC
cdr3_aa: CASSVAAGTQETQYF

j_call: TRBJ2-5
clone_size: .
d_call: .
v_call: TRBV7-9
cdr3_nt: TGTGCCAGCAGCGTGAGGACGGAAGTCCAAGAGACCCAGTACTTC
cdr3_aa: CASSVRTEVQETQYF

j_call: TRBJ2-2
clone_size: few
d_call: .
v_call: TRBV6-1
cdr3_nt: TGTGCCAGCAGTCCTTTCCGCCTCCAGGGGCTGTTTTTT
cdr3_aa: CASSPFRLQGLFF

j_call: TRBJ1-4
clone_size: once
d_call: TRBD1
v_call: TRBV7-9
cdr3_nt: TGTGCCAGCAGCTTAGCGGGGGGGACAGTCACTGAAAAACTGTTTTTT
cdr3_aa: CASSLAGGTVTEKLFF

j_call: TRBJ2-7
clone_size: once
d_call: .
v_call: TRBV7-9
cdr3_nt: TGTGCCAGCAGCTTAATAGGGTGGGGCAGTACCTACGAGCAGTACTTC
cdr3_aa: CASSLIGWGSTYEQYF

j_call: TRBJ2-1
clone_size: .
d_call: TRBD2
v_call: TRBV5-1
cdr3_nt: TGCGCCAGCAGCTTTGGGACTAGCGATCGAGAGCAGTTCTTC
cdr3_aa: CASSFGTSDREQFF

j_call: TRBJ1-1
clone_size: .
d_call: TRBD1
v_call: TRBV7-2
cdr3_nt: TGTGCCAGCAGCCCACAGGGGGCAGTCACTGAAGCTTTCTTT
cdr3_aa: CASSPQGAVTEAFF

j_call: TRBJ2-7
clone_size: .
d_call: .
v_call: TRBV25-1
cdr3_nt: TGTGCCAGCAGTGATGCGGGACAACCTCCCTACGAGCAGTACTTC
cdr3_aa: CASSDAGQPPYEQYF

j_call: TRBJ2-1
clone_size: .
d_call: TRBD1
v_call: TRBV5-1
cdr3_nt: TGCGCCAGCAGCCGGGACAGGCCTACCTACAATGAGCAGTTCTTC
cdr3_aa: CASSRDRPTYNEQFF

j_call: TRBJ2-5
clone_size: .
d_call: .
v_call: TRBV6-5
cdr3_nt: TGTGCCAGCAGCTTTGCGGAGGCCGGGACCCAGTACTTC
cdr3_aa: CASSFAEAGTQYF